The 21 T cell receptor beta chains given below trace back to one sample, sequenced in a study of blood T cells in healthy people across ages. It was with a sample-barcoded 5' primer and a J-beta primer mix that a second PCR of about 7 to 12 cycles was run. TCRdb re-derived calls from the 5' RACE reads in MiXCR, one entry per CDR3 protein. The table shows more than 550,000 distinct CDR3 sequences, with 20% to 25% occurring only once. The sample consisted of blood. Every receptor here comes from a man aged 65-85 years in good health.

This chain joins TRBV20-1 and TRBJ2-7, with D unclear. The ends were cut back, 3 bases at V and 1 base at J, with 13 bases in the middle. CDR1 and CDR2 (germline): DFQATT, SNEGSKA (reference sequence). The CDR3 covers 14 residues. The CDR3 loop is CSASLRTTSYEQYF. CDR3 in DNA: TGCAGTGCTAGTTTACGGACGACTTCCTACGAGCAGTACTTC.

This clonotype turned up a few times. The chain couples TRBV15 to TRBJ1-2, with D hard to call. Trimming removed 0 bases from V and 0 bases from J, with 5 bases in between. The CDR3 is 14 residues long. Germline loops: CDR1 LNHNV, CDR2 YYDKDF (reference sequence). The CDR3 DNA reads TGTGCCACCAGCAGAGATTTAACTAACTATGGCTACACCTTC. This sequence encodes CATSRDLTNYGYTF.

The table lists this clonotype with a few counts. The chain carries TRBV20-1 and TRBJ2-2; no definite D call. The V gene lost 1 base and the J gene lost 3 bases, with 6 bases spanning the gap. Per germline, CDR1 DFQATT and CDR2 SNEGSKA (reference sequence). CDR3 length equals 13 residues. CDR3 residues: CSARGRYTGELFF. The CDR3 bases are TGCAGTGCTAGAGGACGGTACACCGGGGAGCTGTTTTTT.

The V call is TRBV6-5, the J call TRBJ2-1; no reliable D call. V lost 10 bases and J 6 bases, leaving 16 bases between the germline ends. The CDR3 runs 13 residues. CDR1 and CDR2 (germline): MNHEY, SVGAGI. CDR3 sequence (DNA): TGTGCCACCCCGCTCCCCGGTGTCAATGAGCAGTTCTTC. Encoded protein: CATPLPGVNEQFF.

The genes are TRBV20-1 and TRBJ2-7; a possible D gene is TRBD2 (7 bases). The ends were cut back, 1 base at V and 0 bases at J, with 10 bases in the middle. Germline V gene data show CDR1 as DFQATT and CDR2 as SNEGSKA (reference sequence). The CDR3 covers 14 residues. This CDR3 is CSARGGGLSYEQYF. CDR3 coding DNA: TGCAGTGCTAGAGGGGGGGGCCTCTCCTACGAGCAGTACTTC.

The chain employs TRBV20-1 and TRBJ2-1, with 10 bases that match TRBD2. The CDR3 runs to 18 residues. CDR1 DFQATT and CDR2 SNEGSKA come from the germline V gene (reference sequence). J lost 0 bases, V lost 1 base, and 9 bases had no gene match. The CDR3 bases are TGCAGTGCTAGAGTCCCCAAAGCGGGGGGGAACTCCTACAATGAGCAGTTCTTC. This gives the protein CSARVPKAGGNSYNEQFF.

This clonotype was counted at least ten times. The rearrangement joins TRBV29-1 to TRBJ2-7; 11 bases line up with TRBD2. Germline assignment: CDR1 SQVTM and CDR2 ANQGSEA. Trimming cost V 6 bases and J 2 bases; bases outside gene matches: 9. The length of the CDR3 is 15 residues. This CDR3 reads CSVAVLAGAAYEQYF. The CDR3 DNA reads as TGCAGCGTGGCTGTACTAGCGGGGGCCGCCTACGAGCAGTACTTC.

Regarding this clonotype: Its ends do not fully match the called genes, so a read error is possible. The CDR3 region is CASSFVDRLVF. CDR3 coding DNA: TGTGCCAGCAGTTTCGTGGACCGCTTGGTCTTC. The rearrangement uses TRBV27 and TRBJ2-1; D uncertain. CDR1 MNHEY and CDR2 SMNVEV come from the germline V gene (reference sequence). This CDR3 region has 11 residues.

This clonotype was seen ten or more times. This chain connects TRBV5-1 to TRBJ2-4; D is possibly TRBD2 (6 bases). CDR3 length equals 15 residues. With 3 bases removed from V and 6 bases from J, the gap between germline ends came to 16 bases. Germline CDR1 SGHRS, CDR2 YFSETQ. This CDR3 is CASSSEEGQLNIQYF. For the CDR3, the DNA is TGCGCCAGCAGCTCGGAGGAGGGGCAGCTAAACATTCAGTACTTC.

In this sample, this clonotype turned up a few times. V is TRBV12-3 or TRBV12-4 and J is TRBJ1-4; tentatively, D is TRBD1 (6 bases). Trimming shortened V by 5 bases and J by 10 bases, and 20 bases separated the two germline ends. This CDR3 is built from 15 residues. The CDR3 sequence: CASSSPGGARGKLFF. The CDR3 DNA reads as TGTGCCAGCAGTAGCCCTGGGGGGGCCAGGGGAAAACTGTTTTTT.

The chain employs TRBV12-3 or TRBV12-4 and TRBJ1-1; D is undetermined. The CDR3 covers 14 residues. The V end lost 3 bases, the J end lost 1 base, and 9 bases lay between the germline ends. The CDR3 DNA reads TGTGCCAGCAGTTTCGCGGTCGGGAACACTGAAGCTTTCTTT. This encodes CASSFAVGNTEAFF.

This clonotype was found a few times. The gene calls are TRBV6-1 and TRBJ1-5; D perhaps matches TRBD1 (5 bases). Germline lookup yields CDR1 MNHNS and CDR2 SASEGT. This CDR3 contains 15 residues. V was shortened by 5 bases and J by 0 bases, with 11 bases between the two germline ends. The CDR3 bases are TGTGCCAGCAGTAAAGACAGTGATAGCAATCAGCCCCAGCATTTT. This encodes CASSKDSDSNQPQHF.

The chain has TRBV13 and TRBJ2-1; 11 bases map to TRBD2. J was trimmed by 7 bases and V by 3 bases; bases with no gene match: 5. The CDR3 covers 15 residues. Germline CDR1 is PRHDT and CDR2 is FYEKMQ (reference sequence). CDR3 nucleotide sequence: TGTGCCAGCAGCTTTAGCACTAGCGGGAGTAATGAGCAGTTCTTC. Its translation: CASSFSTSGSNEQFF.

A single count supports this clonotype. The V call is TRBV14, the J call TRBJ2-5, with D tentatively TRBD1 (6 bases). The germline CDR1 and CDR2 sequences are SGHDN and FVKESK. This CDR3 has 16 amino acids. Trimming pared 1 base from V and 0 bases from J, leaving 12 bases between. The CDR3 coding sequence is TGTGCCAGCAGCCAAGGCTGGGGGCCCTACCAAGAGACCCAGTACTTC. Translating it yields CASSQGWGPYQETQYF. Filled out from reference TRBV14 and TRBJ2-5, the complete variable domain reads EAGVTQFPSHSVIEKGQTVTLRCDPISGHDNLYWYRRVMGKEIKFLLHFVKESKQDESGMPNNRFLAERTGGTYSTLKVQPAELEDSGVYFCASSQGWGPYQETQYFGPGTRLLVL.

The rearrangement links TRBV12-3 or TRBV12-4 to TRBJ2-1; D perhaps matches TRBD1 (6 bases). The J call may be faulty, since TRBJ2-7 better matches the DNA end. The CDR3 has 14 amino acids. CDR3 in DNA: TGTGCCAGCAGTAGGACAGTCTTTTACTACGAGCAGTACTTC. Protein product: CASSRTVFYYEQYF.

This clonotype was detected many times. The chain has TRBV29-1 and TRBJ2-5; D is unclear. Trimming removed 8 bases at V and 7 bases at J, with 14 bases between. The length of the CDR3 is 11 residues. Germline V gene sequence: CDR1 SQVTM, CDR2 ANQGSEA. The CDR3, as DNA: TGCAGCCCCCGGATCAACGGGACCCAGTACTTC. This gives the protein CSPRINGTQYF.

This clonotype came up a few times. The J gene is TRBJ2-7, the V gene TRBV7-9, with 9 nucleotides matching TRBD1. V shed 11 bases, J shed 3 bases, and the junction held 11 bases outside the gene matches. Germline CDR1 and CDR2: SEHNR and FQNEAQ (reference sequence). The length of the CDR3 is 14 residues. The CDR3 sequence: CAVTGTGLLYEQYF. CDR3 bases: TGTGCCGTTACCGGGACAGGGCTCCTCTACGAGCAGTACTTC.

J is TRBJ2-7 and V is TRBV5-6, with D possibly called TRBD1 or TRBD2 (5 bases each). Germline V CDR1 and CDR2: SGHDT, YYEEEE. V lost 1 base to trimming and J lost 10 bases, with 18 bases between them. The CDR3 runs to 14 residues. The CDR3: CASSLRDRASPQYF. For the CDR3, the DNA is TGTGCCAGCAGCTTGAGGGACCGGGCCTCACCACAGTACTTC.

This clonotype was seen a handful of times. The chain links TRBV5-1 to TRBJ2-3; D not certain. CDR1 and CDR2 from the germline V gene are SGHRS and YFSETQ. V was shortened by 2 bases and J by 6 bases, with 22 bases between the two germline ends. CDR3 size: 17 residues. CDR3 DNA: TGCGCCAGCAGCTTTATAAGGTCGGCCACCACCCCGGATACGCAGTATTTT. This translates into CASSFIRSATTPDTQYF.

V is TRBV7-9 and J is TRBJ1-2, with D perhaps TRBD1 (6 bases). The V and J ends lost 1 base and 6 bases respectively, with 12 bases between them. Germline CDR1 reads SEHNR; CDR2 reads FQNEAQ (reference sequence). The CDR3 spans 14 residues. The CDR3 nucleotides are TGTGCCAGCAGCTTAGGCTCACAGGGCAATGGCTACACCTTC. The encoded protein is CASSLGSQGNGYTF.

This clonotype was picked up a small number of times. CDR3 in DNA: TGTGCCAGCTCGCGACAGCGGGGGACAGATACGCAGTATTTT. Its protein is CASSRQRGTDTQYF. The chain uses TRBV18 and TRBJ2-3, with 8 bases lining up with TRBD2. V gave up 6 bases and J gave up 3 bases; unmatched junction bases: 5. The CDR3 contains 14 residues. CDR1 and CDR2 from the germline V gene are KGHSH and LQKENI.